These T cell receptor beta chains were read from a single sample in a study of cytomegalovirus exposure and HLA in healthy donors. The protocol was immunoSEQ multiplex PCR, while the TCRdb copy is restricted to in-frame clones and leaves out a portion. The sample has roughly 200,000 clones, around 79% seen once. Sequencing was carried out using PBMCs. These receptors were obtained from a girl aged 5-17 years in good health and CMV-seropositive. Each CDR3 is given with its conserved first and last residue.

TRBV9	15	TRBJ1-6	CASSVEDRGGSPLHF
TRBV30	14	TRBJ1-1	CAWTGLRGNTEAFF
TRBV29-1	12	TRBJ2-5	CSVGQNQETQYF
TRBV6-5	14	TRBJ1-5	CASSPQGGNQPQHF
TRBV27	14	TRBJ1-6	CASRQTGGNSPLHF
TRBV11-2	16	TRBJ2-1	CASSSSDGTAYNEQFF
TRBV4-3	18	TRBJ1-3	CASSEQDAYRVSGNTIYF
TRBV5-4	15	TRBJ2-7	CASSATGDSSYEQYF
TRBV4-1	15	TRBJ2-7	CASSQTTGTAYEQYF
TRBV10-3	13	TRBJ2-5	CAITRDSQETQYF
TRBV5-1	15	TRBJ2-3	CASSRSRMTTDTQYF
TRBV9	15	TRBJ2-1	CASSVGGEAYNEQFF
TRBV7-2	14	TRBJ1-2	CASSSLDRGTRSHF
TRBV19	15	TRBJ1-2	CASRSPGDLNYGYTF
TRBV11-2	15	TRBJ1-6	CASSLGGTGNSPLHF
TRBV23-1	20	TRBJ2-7	CVSSLPNRDRSPAAPYEQYF
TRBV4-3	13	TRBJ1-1	CASSQESLTEAFF
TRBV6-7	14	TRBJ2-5	CASSLLAGGKTQYF
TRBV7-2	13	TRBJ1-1	CASSRDRGTEAFF